These 23 T cell receptor beta chains were all obtained from the same sample, sequenced in a study of regulatory T cells in long-lasting Graves disease. Time point here: newly diagnosed GD, antithyroid drugs for less than 3 months. PBMC RNA was the source of the TCR library. Researchers made TCR beta libraries by using iRepertoire HTBI primers and running Arm-PCR on CDR3 regions. TCRdb analysed the multiplex PCR reads with MiXCR anew, one entry per CDR3 protein. The sample has roughly 500,000 distinct CDR3 sequences; about 12% are singletons. This sample also belongs to another study, concerning T cells in Graves' hyperthyroidism and ophthalmopathy.

The specimen comprised peripheral blood mononuclear cells (PBMCs), sampled at new diagnosis, from a patient treated with antithyroid drugs. The receptor source for this set is a young woman with Graves disease.

At least ten counts were recorded for this clonotype. V is TRBV19 and J is TRBJ1-6, with D unclear. The CDR3 has 13 amino acids. Germline V gene lookup returns CDR1 LNHDA and CDR2 SQIVND (reference sequence). Trimming shortened V by 3 bases and J by 8 bases, and 8 bases separated the two germline ends. The CDR3 sequence: CASSMDGHSPLHF. The DNA of the CDR3 is TGTGCCAGTAGTATGGATGGACATTCACCCCTCCACTTT. Drawing the rest from reference TRBV19 and TRBJ1-6, the complete variable domain is DGGITQSPKYLFRKEGQNVTLSCEQNLNHDAMYWYRQDPGQGLRLIYYSQIVNDFQKGDIAEGYSVSREKKESFPLTVTSAQKNPTAFYLCASSMDGHSPLHFGNGTRLTVT.

This clonotype came up a few times. V usage is TRBV6-1 and J usage is TRBJ2-2, with TRBD1 matching 9 bases. The CDR3 has 15 residues. V was clipped by 4 bases and J by 5 bases; unmatched bases: 5. CDR1 is MNHNS and CDR2 is SASEGT in the germline V gene. This chain's CDR3 is CASSVNRGHTGELFF. The CDR3 DNA follows: TGTGCCAGCAGTGTCAACAGGGGGCATACCGGGGAGCTGTTTTTT.

Turning to this clonotype: A far bigger clonotype differs at one base, so this is likely a read error. V gene TRBV28 combines with J gene TRBJ2-4, with 7 bases fitting TRBD1. The ends lost 5 bases at V and 13 bases at J; junction bases unmatched: 8. CDR3 size: 12 residues. The germline CDR1 and CDR2 sequences are MDHEN and SYDVKM. As DNA, the CDR3 is TGTGCCAGCAGTAAAGACAGGGTCGTGCAGTACTTC. Protein product: CASSKDRVVQYF. The full variable domain, rest sourced from reference TRBV28 and TRBJ2-4, is DVKVTQSSRYLVKRTGEKVFLECVQDMDHENMFWYRQDPGLGLRLIYFSYDVKMKEKGDIPEGYSVSREKKERFSLILESASTNQTSMYLCASSKDRVVQYFGAGTRLSVL.

This clonotype was counted many times. The chain carries TRBV4-2 and TRBJ2-1; 14 nucleotides match TRBD2. Germline CDR1 LGHNA, CDR2 YNFKEQ. Trimming took 1 base from V and 9 from J; bases not matched to a gene: 8. The CDR3 contains 17 residues. The CDR3 sequence is CASSQGRGLAGGGEQFF. CDR3 bases: TGTGCCAGCAGCCAAGGGCGAGGACTAGCGGGAGGAGGTGAGCAGTTCTTC.

This clonotype was observed many times. The chain employs TRBV19 and TRBJ1-5; D might be TRBD1 (5 bases). Germline V lookup: CDR1 LNHDA, CDR2 SQIVND (reference sequence). CDR3 size: 16 residues. The V end lost 6 bases, the J end lost 2 bases, and 17 bases lay between the germline ends. CDR3 loop: CASREFGGKGNQPQHF. CDR3 DNA sequence: TGTGCCAGTAGAGAGTTCGGGGGGAAGGGCAATCAGCCCCAGCATTTT.

The chain carries TRBV20-1 and TRBJ2-7, with 15 bases identical to TRBD2. This CDR3 is 14 amino acids long. In germline, CDR1 is DFQATT, CDR2 SNEGSKA (reference sequence). After removal of 6 bases from V and 1 base from J, the junction contained 1 base not matched to a gene. CDR3 DNA: TGCAGTGCCGGACTAGCGGGAGGGTCCTACGAGCAGTACTTC. Translating gives CSAGLAGGSYEQYF.

This sequence joins TRBV5-1 and TRBJ2-7; D uncertain. This CDR3 comprises 15 residues. With 4 bases removed from V and 1 base from J, the gap between germline ends came to 15 bases. Germline V CDR1 and CDR2: SGHRS, YFSETQ. CDR3 in amino acids: CASSPDKRSSYEQYF. The CDR3, as DNA: TGCGCCAGCAGCCCGGATAAAAGGTCGTCCTACGAGCAGTACTTC.

In this sample, this clonotype turned up many times. The V and J genes are TRBV27 and TRBJ2-1; a weak D match, TRBD2 (6 bases). Germline V gene data show CDR1 as MNHEY and CDR2 as SMNVEV (reference sequence). Trimming pared 4 bases from V and 7 bases from J, leaving 11 bases between. This CDR3 is built from 13 residues. CDR3 in amino acids: CASSSRTKNEQFF. The CDR3 region has the DNA TGTGCCAGCAGTTCTCGGACTAAAAATGAGCAGTTCTTC.

This clonotype showed up many times. The chain carries TRBV4-1 and TRBJ2-5; 11 nucleotides agree with TRBD2. In germline, CDR1 is MGHRA, CDR2 YSYEKL. V lost 1 base to trimming and J lost 2 bases; unmatched junction nucleotides: 6. The CDR3 consists of 17 residues. In DNA, the CDR3 is TGCGCCAGCAGCCAAGCTCTCCTAGCGGGAGGACAAGAGACCCAGTACTTC. This encodes CASSQALLAGGQETQYF.

This clonotype was counted at least ten times. V gene TRBV7-2 combines with J gene TRBJ2-2; D gene unclear. Between the trimmed V and J ends, which lost 6 bases and 3 bases, there was a span of 8 bases. The CDR3 is 13 amino acids. Germline lookup yields CDR1 SGHTA and CDR2 FQGNSA. CDR3 in amino acids: CASSYVHTGELFF. For the CDR3, the DNA is TGTGCCAGCAGTTACGTCCACACCGGGGAGCTGTTTTTT.

This clonotype showed up just a few times. This may be a read error: a much more frequent sequence differs by one nucleotide. The V and J genes are TRBV12-3 or TRBV12-4 and TRBJ1-5; D might be TRBD1 (5 bases). V was pared by 5 bases and J by 1 base, with 12 bases between. This CDR3 has 15 amino acids. CDR3 in amino acids: CASSTRGGSNQPQHF. The DNA of the CDR3 is TGTGCCAGCAGTACCCGGGGCGGGAGCAATCAGCCCCAGCATTTT.

This clonotype was counted many times. J is TRBJ2-7 and V is TRBV12-3 or TRBV12-4; possibly TRBD2 for D (5 bases). The V end lost 6 bases, the J end lost 3 bases, and 12 bases lay between the germline ends. The CDR3 covers 13 residues. CDR3: CASSTLLVYEQYF. In DNA form, the CDR3 reads TGTGCCAGCAGCACCTTACTAGTCTACGAGCAGTACTTC.

The rearrangement joins TRBV18 to TRBJ2-7, with 8 bases lining up with TRBD1. Germline V gene lookup returns CDR1 KGHSH and CDR2 LQKENI. This CDR3 comprises 15 residues. The J segment lost 2 bases and the V segment lost 3 bases, leaving 6 bases of the junction unmatched. CDR3 amino acids: CASSPSAGQAYEQYF. Written as DNA, the CDR3 is TGTGCCAGCTCACCCTCGGCGGGACAGGCCTACGAGCAGTACTTC.

This clonotype appeared many times. Written as DNA, the CDR3 is TGTGCCAGCAGCCATACTGACAGGCCCCAGCCCCAGCATTTT. Residues: CASSHTDRPQPQHF. V and J are TRBV7-9 and TRBJ1-5, with D perhaps matching TRBD1 (6 bases). The CDR3 has 14 residues. Germline V gene data show CDR1 as SEHNR and CDR2 as FQNEAQ (reference sequence). The V and J ends lost 5 bases and 7 bases respectively, with 15 bases between them.

This clonotype was detected only a few times. This chain connects TRBV5-1 to TRBJ2-3; 7 positions match TRBD2. Per germline, CDR1 SGHRS and CDR2 YFSETQ. The ends lost 4 bases at V and 3 bases at J; junction bases unmatched: 8. The CDR3 contains 15 residues. The CDR3 bases are TGCGCCAGCAGCCCGGAGAGGCGGGAGACAGATACGCAGTATTTT. This codes for CASSPERRETDTQYF.

This clonotype has ten or more counts. The V call is TRBV7-6, the J call TRBJ2-6, with D maybe TRBD2 (5 bases). Trimming took 2 bases from V and 1 from J, leaving 12 bases between them. The germline V gene encodes CDR1 SGHVS and CDR2 FNYEAQ. This CDR3 spans 17 amino acids. The CDR3 is CASSLRGGPSGANVLTF. In DNA form, the CDR3 reads TGTGCCAGCAGCTTACGCGGAGGCCCGTCTGGGGCCAACGTCCTGACTTTC. Together with reference TRBV7-6 and TRBJ2-6, the CDR3 gives the full variable domain: GAGVSQSPRYKVTKRGQDVALRCDPISGHVSLYWYRQALGQGPEFLTYFNYEAQQDKSGLPNDRFSAERPEGSISTLTIQRTEQRDSAMYRCASSLRGGPSGANVLTFGAGSRLTVL.

This clonotype was observed at least ten times. The rearrangement uses TRBV5-1 and TRBJ2-2, with TRBD1 matching over 8 bases. Germline V lookup: CDR1 SGHRS, CDR2 YFSETQ. V lost 4 bases, J lost 6 bases, and 2 bases stayed unmatched. The CDR3 loop spans 13 amino acids. CDR3 sequence: CASSRTGPGELFF. The CDR3 nucleotides read TGCGCCAGCAGCCGGACAGGGCCCGGGGAGCTGTTTTTT.

This sequence joins TRBV6-9 and TRBJ2-1, with 8 bases lining up with TRBD1. Germline CDR1 is MNHGY and CDR2 is SVAAGI. The CDR3 extends over 16 amino acids. After removal of 3 bases from V and 6 bases from J, the junction contained 10 bases not matched to a gene. The CDR3 DNA reads TGTGCCAGCAGTTACATCACCCCGACAGGGGCCAATGAGCAGTTCTTC. It codes for CASSYITPTGANEQFF.

This clonotype was found a few times. The CDR3 coding sequence is TGTGCCACCAGCAGAGACAGGGGGCGCCTGGGGGGGGTTGGCGAAAAACTGTTTTTT. It translates to CATSRDRGRLGGVGEKLFF. J is TRBJ1-4 and V is TRBV15; TRBD1 matches 8 bases. This CDR3 comprises 19 residues. Germline lookup yields CDR1 LNHNV and CDR2 YYDKDF (reference sequence). V lost 0 bases and J lost 8; bases outside the gene matches: 17.

Many counts were recorded for this clonotype. The chain combines TRBV7-2 with TRBJ1-1, with D possibly TRBD1 on 5 matching bases. CDR3 length equals 14 residues. CDR1 and CDR2 from the germline V gene are SGHTA and FQGNSA. The germline V and J ends were trimmed by 9 bases and 8 bases, with 22 bases remaining between them. The CDR3: CASTQSWGGTEAFF. CDR3 coding DNA: TGTGCCAGTACTCAATCGTGGGGGGGGACGGAAGCTTTCTTT.

This chain joins TRBV4-1 and TRBJ2-7, with D unclear. Germline V gene data show CDR1 as MGHRA and CDR2 as YSYEKL. CDR3 size: 15 residues. Deletions cut 0 bases from V and 3 bases from J, with 12 bases between. CDR3 DNA sequence: TGCGCCAGCAGCCAAGAGCTTCCAGGCTTCTACGAGCAGTACTTC. It codes for CASSQELPGFYEQYF.

This clonotype was found many times. The junction departs from the called germline gene at one end, perhaps through a read error. The V call is TRBV7-9, the J call TRBJ2-2, with D unresolved. The germline CDR1 and CDR2 sequences are SEHNR and FQNEAQ (reference sequence). The CDR3 runs to 16 residues. CDR3 nucleotides: TGCGCCAGCAGCCAAAACGATGTTCGGAACACCGGGGAGCTGTTTTTT. It specifies CASSQNDVRNTGELFF.

This clonotype was detected many times. The CDR3 protein is CASSGQGVYNFYGYTF. CDR3 nucleotides: TGTGCCAGTAGCGGACAGGGGGTATATAATTTCTATGGCTACACCTTC. The V and J genes are TRBV19 and TRBJ1-2, with 10 bases matching TRBD1. The germline V gene encodes CDR1 LNHDA and CDR2 SQIVND (reference sequence). After removal of 6 bases from V and 4 bases from J, the junction contained 11 bases not matched to a gene. This CDR3 contains 16 residues.